A selection of T cell receptor beta chains follows, all from one sample in a study of shared clonotypes between healthy human individuals. Sequenced by immunoSEQ multiplex PCR; TCRdb stores in-frame clones only, minus some. The sample consists of millions of clones, about 93% of them appearing once. Sequenced material: naive CD8+ T cells from PBMCs. The receptors come from a man in his late teens or twenties in good health. Some clones in this sample may be carry-over from other donors' samples. Each CDR3 is given with its conserved first and last residue. A D gene is named only where the DNA matches it firmly. Clone size is stated in some rows and not others, as once, few, many or a class when expanded.

clone size,J gene,CDR3 length,D gene,V gene,CDR3 protein,CDR3 DNA
NA,TRBJ2-3,15,NA,TRBV19,CASSIVRSGTDTQYF,TGTGCCAGTAGTATAGTGCGATCAGGCACAGATACGCAGTATTTT
few,TRBJ1-1,14,NA,TRBV6-1,CASSERGRNTEAFF,TGTGCCAGCAGTGAACGGGGGAGGAACACTGAAGCTTTCTTT
NA,TRBJ1-5,14,NA,TRBV2,CASSDSLANQPQHF,TGTGCCAGCAGTGATTCTCTAGCAAATCAGCCCCAGCATTTT
NA,TRBJ1-6,14,NA,TRBV6-6,CASSLQGGKFTLHF,TGTGCCAGCAGCCTACAGGGAGGGAAGTTCACCCTCCACTTT
NA,TRBJ1-1,15,TRBD1,TRBV27,CASSPGTGGGTEAFF,TGTGCCAGCAGTCCCGGGACAGGAGGCGGCACTGAAGCTTTCTTT
NA,TRBJ2-7,15,NA,TRBV7-6,CASSLGQSPTYEQYF,TGTGCCAGCAGCTTAGGTCAAAGCCCAACCTACGAGCAGTACTTC
NA,TRBJ2-7,16,TRBD2,TRBV9,CASSGGLGEEGYEQYF,TGTGCCAGCAGCGGGGGACTAGGCGAAGAAGGGTACGAGCAGTACTTC
NA,TRBJ2-1,13,NA,TRBV7-9,CASSPTGLDEQFF,TGTGCCAGCAGCCCAACAGGGCTCGATGAGCAGTTCTTC
NA,TRBJ2-6,16,NA,TRBV14,CASSPATISGANVLTF,TGTGCCAGCAGCCCGGCTACGATCTCTGGGGCCAACGTCCTGACTTTC
NA,TRBJ2-2,15,TRBD2,TRBV4-1,CASSKAGEDTGELFF,TGCGCCAGCAGCAAAGCGGGAGAGGACACCGGGGAGCTGTTTTTT
once,TRBJ2-1,14,NA,TRBV2,CASRVGGYYNEQFF,TGTGCCAGCCGGGTGGGAGGCTATTACAATGAGCAGTTCTTC
NA,TRBJ2-2,17,NA,TRBV9,CASSTPSRRGNTGELFF,TGTGCCAGCAGCACCCCCTCCAGGCGGGGGAACACCGGGGAGCTGTTTTTT
NA,TRBJ1-4,14,NA,TRBV10-3,CAISESGSDEKLFF,TGTGCCATCAGTGAGTCAGGGTCGGATGAAAAACTGTTTTTT
once,TRBJ1-2,15,TRBD1,TRBV27,CASSLRGTGGPTYTF,TGTGCCAGCAGTTTGAGGGGAACAGGGGGTCCGACCTACACCTTC
NA,TRBJ1-2,12,TRBD1,TRBV30,CAGQGFRFGYTF,TGTGCCGGACAGGGGTTTCGTTTCGGCTACACCTTC
NA,TRBJ2-3,20,TRBD2,TRBV13,CASSPYPYELAGGLTDTQYF,TGTGCCAGCAGCCCCTATCCCTATGAACTAGCGGGAGGACTCACAGATACGCAGTATTTT
NA,TRBJ2-1,13,NA,TRBV14,CASSVMAYNEQFF,TGTGCCAGCTCGGTCATGGCATACAATGAGCAGTTCTTC
NA,TRBJ1-2,15,NA,TRBV14,CASSPRQTSLYGYTF,TGTGCCAGCAGTCCTAGACAGACCTCTCTCTATGGCTACACCTTC
once,TRBJ1-5,17,TRBD1,TRBV6-1,CASSAPGQVNSNQPQHF,TGTGCCAGCAGTGCCCCGGGACAGGTTAATAGCAATCAGCCCCAGCATTTT
once,TRBJ2-7,14,TRBD2,TRBV5-6,CASSLVAGDYEQYF,TGTGCCAGCAGCTTGGTGGCGGGAGACTACGAGCAGTACTTC
NA,TRBJ1-3,15,NA,TRBV28,CASRSQEGGGNTIYF,TGTGCCAGCAGGTCACAGGAAGGTGGTGGAAACACCATATATTTT
NA,TRBJ1-1,13,NA,TRBV5-6,CASSQREDTEAFF,TGTGCCAGCAGCCAAAGGGAAGACACTGAAGCTTTCTTT
NA,TRBJ1-2,12,NA,TRBV29-1,CSVDAGIYGYTF,TGCAGCGTTGATGCAGGGATCTATGGCTACACCTTC
NA,TRBJ2-1,14,TRBD2,TRBV7-9,CASSTPGLADEQFF,TGTGCCAGCAGCACACCGGGACTAGCGGATGAGCAGTTCTTC
NA,TRBJ2-7,14,NA,TRBV28,CASRFRDFIGEQYF,TGTGCCAGCAGATTCCGGGACTTCATCGGCGAGCAGTACTTC
NA,TRBJ2-1,16,NA,TRBV27,CASSPAAPYSYNEQFF,TGTGCCAGCAGTCCGGCAGCCCCCTACTCCTACAATGAGCAGTTCTTC
NA,TRBJ1-2,14,TRBD1,TRBV6-6,CASTEDRDHYGYTF,TGTGCCAGCACCGAGGACAGGGACCACTATGGCTACACCTTC
once,TRBJ2-1,12,TRBD1,TRBV28,CASSPPDREKFF,TGTGCCAGCAGCCCACCGGACAGGGAAAAGTTCTTC
NA,TRBJ2-7,12,NA,TRBV7-7,CASSLRGGEQYF,TGTGCCAGCAGCTTAAGGGGTGGCGAGCAGTACTTC
NA,TRBJ1-2,15,NA,TRBV9,CASSVGTESFYGYTF,TGTGCCAGCAGCGTAGGGACAGAATCCTTCTATGGCTACACCTTC
once,TRBJ2-7,12,TRBD1,TRBV29-1,CSAYRDSHEQYF,TGCAGCGCCTACCGGGACAGCCACGAGCAGTACTTC
NA,TRBJ2-2,18,TRBD2,TRBV27,CASRNQMTGGANTGELFF,TGTGCCAGCAGAAATCAAATGACGGGAGGCGCGAACACCGGGGAGCTGTTTTTT
NA,TRBJ2-1,14,TRBD2,TRBV29-1,CSVTWGGTYNEQFF,TGCAGCGTGACGTGGGGGGGGACCTACAATGAGCAGTTCTTC
NA,TRBJ1-2,12,TRBD1,TRBV11-2,CASSGTGDGYTF,TGTGCCAGCAGCGGGACAGGGGACGGCTACACCTTC
NA,TRBJ2-1,15,NA,TRBV7-9,CASSLGTKGHNEQFF,TGTGCCAGCAGCTTAGGGACCAAAGGCCACAATGAGCAGTTCTTC
NA,TRBJ2-3,16,TRBD2,TRBV28,CASSLFGGRYTDTQYF,TGTGCCAGCAGTTTATTCGGCGGGAGATACACAGATACGCAGTATTTT
NA,TRBJ2-1,17,NA,TRBV5-6,CASSPDIGEGAMNEQFF,TGTGCCAGCAGCCCAGATATCGGGGAGGGGGCGATGAATGAGCAGTTCTTC
NA,TRBJ2-1,14,NA,TRBV6-6,CASRWFPGYNEQFF,TGTGCCAGCAGGTGGTTCCCAGGATACAATGAGCAGTTCTTC
NA,TRBJ1-3,15,NA,TRBV5-1,CASLGPGSSGNTIYF,TGCGCCAGTCTTGGACCCGGGTCCTCTGGAAACACCATATATTTT
NA,TRBJ2-1,15,NA,TRBV7-3,CASSFGRATYNEQFF,TGTGCCAGCAGCTTCGGGCGGGCAACCTACAATGAGCAGTTCTTC
NA,TRBJ2-5,16,TRBD1,TRBV5-5,CASSETAGQAGETQYF,TGTGCCAGCAGCGAGACAGCTGGACAGGCAGGCGAGACCCAGTACTTC
NA,TRBJ2-1,16,NA,TRBV7-7,CASSLDRGDPYNEQFF,TGTGCCAGCAGCTTAGATAGGGGGGATCCTTACAATGAGCAGTTCTTC
NA,TRBJ2-7,12,NA,TRBV29-1,CSVDSGSSEQYF,TGCAGCGTTGACTCGGGCAGTTCCGAGCAGTACTTC
NA,TRBJ2-1,18,TRBD2,TRBV28,CASRYGLAGGSSYNEQFF,TGTGCCAGCAGGTATGGACTAGCGGGGGGGAGCTCCTACAATGAGCAGTTCTTC
NA,TRBJ2-7,14,NA,TRBV5-4,CASSLGTETYEQYF,TGTGCCAGCAGCTTGGGAACAGAAACCTACGAGCAGTACTTC
NA,TRBJ2-7,15,TRBD2,TRBV9,CASSYYAAGGYEQYF,TGTGCCAGCAGCTACTACGCGGCGGGGGGCTACGAGCAGTACTTC
NA,TRBJ1-4,17,TRBD1,TRBV27,CASSPRDRVRANEKLFF,TGTGCCAGCAGTCCCCGGGACAGGGTTAGAGCTAATGAAAAACTGTTTTTT
NA,TRBJ2-4,16,NA,TRBV27,CASSLSGSGAKNIQYF,TGTGCCAGCAGTTTGTCAGGAAGTGGCGCCAAAAACATTCAGTACTTC
NA,TRBJ2-7,14,NA,TRBV5-6,CASSLVGNPGEQYF,TGTGCCAGCAGCTTGGTGGGCAACCCCGGCGAGCAGTACTTC
once,TRBJ2-3,14,NA,TRBV7-9,CASSAPLRRDTQYF,TGTGCCAGCAGCGCCCCCTTGAGGAGGGATACGCAGTATTTT
NA,TRBJ1-6,15,TRBD1,TRBV27,CASSLTGRRPSPLHF,TGTGCCAGCAGCCTGACAGGGAGACGGCCTTCACCCCTCCACTTT
NA,TRBJ1-4,17,NA,TRBV9,CASSVRDGFGTNEKLFF,TGTGCCAGCAGCGTCCGGGACGGGTTTGGGACTAATGAAAAACTGTTTTTT
NA,TRBJ2-3,14,NA,TRBV7-3,CASSLGEDTDTQYF,TGTGCCAGCAGCTTAGGGGAGGACACAGATACGCAGTATTTT
NA,TRBJ2-4,16,TRBD1,TRBV28,CASSLSAGQGVDIQYF,TGTGCCAGCAGTTTATCGGCTGGACAGGGAGTCGACATTCAGTACTTC